This T cell receptor (beta chain) was identified in a study of human T cells and chemical hapten exposure. Study-wide points: The number of TCRs over 1 in 1000 frequency stayed unchanged after DPC.

Time point here: pre-sensitization, week 0. Noted treatment: therapeutic diphenylcyclopropenone sensitization with weekly scalp DPC. This clonotype showed up just a few times. What it binds is unknown. Individual cDNA molecules each carried unique molecular identifiers attached by the library. In the source study's methods: Approximately 99,000 TCRs per sample was the median, with a range of roughly 23,224 to 750,000. TCRdb passed the RACE reads through MiXCR, listing each CDR3 protein once. TCRdb assigned the V and J calls; the authors' analysis was not used. The sample includes about 93,000 distinct CDR3 sequences, 8.5% seen only once; the top ten take roughly 2.6%. The CDR3 contains 18 residues. The V gene's germline CDR1 is LGHNA and CDR2 YSLEER. Losses at the gene ends were 4 bases for V and 2 bases for J; bases not matched to a gene: 10.

The clonotype originates from a man in his forties with alopecia areata. Some clones in this sample may be carry-over from other donors' samples. The source was whole blood, collected in connection with sensitization to the hapten diphenylcyclopropenone (DPC). The chain uses TRBV4-3 and TRBJ2-2; 10 nucleotides line up with TRBD1. CDR3 residues: CASSLGPRTGGNTGELFF. CDR3 in DNA: TGCGCCAGCAGCCTAGGTCCCCGGACAGGGGGAAACACCGGGGAGCTGTTTTTT.